The 9 T cell receptor beta chains listed next were all sequenced from one sample in a study of Graves' ophthalmopathy and Graves' hyperthyroidism. Amplification of the TCR beta CDR3 regions used RNA transcripts (as template). In the first round, RT-PCR was carried out with HTBI primers, and a multiplex PCR formed the second round. Using its own MiXCR run on the multiplex PCR reads, TCRdb lists one record per CDR3 protein. This table holds 200,000 to 250,000 distinct CDR3 sequences, around a fifth found once. The sequenced material came from peripheral blood. The receptor set was obtained from a woman in her forties or fifties with Graves' ophthalmopathy.

This clonotype was counted many times. Here the CDR3 DNA reads TGTGCCAGCAGCCAAGATAGTGGGCGGGGTGGGGAAGAGACCCAGTACTTC. Protein sequence: CASSQDSGRGGEETQYF. This chain connects TRBV4-2 to TRBJ2-5; possibly TRBD2 for D (6 bases). V was pared by 0 bases and J by 3 bases, with 17 bases between. Germline CDR1 is LGHNA and CDR2 is YNFKEQ. This CDR3 is built from 17 residues.

This chain joins TRBV6-5 and TRBJ1-2; a possible D gene is TRBD1 (5 bases). The germline CDR1 and CDR2 sequences are MNHEY and SVGAGI. The V end lost 0 bases, the J end lost 0 bases, and 11 bases lay between the germline ends. The length of the CDR3 is 16 residues. CDR3 loop: CASSYSLQAANYGYTF. The CDR3 DNA reads as TGTGCCAGCAGTTACTCGCTACAGGCTGCTAACTATGGCTACACCTTC.

This clonotype was detected many times. The chain uses TRBV20-1 and TRBJ2-2, with D uncertain. The V end was cut by 3 bases, the J end by 0 bases, with 5 bases between. Germline CDR1 and CDR2: DFQATT and SNEGSKA (reference sequence). The CDR3 has 13 amino acids. The CDR3 nucleotides read TGCAGTGCTAGTCCTTCGAACACCGGGGAGCTGTTTTTT. Protein: CSASPSNTGELFF.

V gene TRBV12-3 or TRBV12-4 combines with J gene TRBJ2-5; 13 positions agree with TRBD2. The CDR3 runs 18 residues. Trimming cost V 5 bases and J 4 bases; bases outside gene matches: 13. CDR3 protein: CASSPSGLAGAPRETQYF. The DNA for the CDR3 is TGTGCCAGCAGTCCTTCTGGACTAGCGGGAGCCCCAAGAGAGACCCAGTACTTC.

Ten or more counts support this clonotype. This chain joins TRBV19 and TRBJ1-5; D not resolved. The CDR3 runs 13 residues. Germline CDR1 LNHDA, CDR2 SQIVND (reference sequence). V was pared by 3 bases and J by 1 base, with 4 bases between. In DNA, the CDR3 is TGTGCCAGTAGTATCCAGAGCAATCAGCCCCAGCATTTT. As protein: CASSIQSNQPQHF.

CDR3 region: CASSFHLGLLTYEQYF. The CDR3 DNA reads as TGTGCCAGCAGTTTCCATCTAGGCTTACTTACCTACGAGCAGTACTTC. The chain couples TRBV28 to TRBJ2-7, with unresolved D. This CDR3 is built from 16 residues. CDR1 MDHEN and CDR2 SYDVKM come from the germline V gene. V shed 3 bases and J shed 2 bases, with 17 bases lying between them.

This clonotype was picked up many times. The gene calls are TRBV7-9 and TRBJ2-7, with D perhaps given as TRBD1 or TRBD2 (6 bases each). CDR3 length: 15 residues. V was cut by 5 bases and J by 3 bases, with 17 bases left in between. Germline CDR1 reads SEHNR; CDR2 reads FQNEAQ (reference sequence). The CDR3 coding sequence is TGTGCCAGCAGCCCCGGGACGGAGGGGGACTACGAGCAGTACTTC. Translating it yields CASSPGTEGDYEQYF.

This clonotype was counted at least ten times. The V gene is TRBV18, the J gene TRBJ1-1; 7 nucleotides match TRBD1. The CDR3 covers 16 residues. Germline V gene sequence: CDR1 KGHSH, CDR2 LQKENI. V dropped 5 bases and J dropped 0; count of bases not matched to a gene: 9. The CDR3 bases are TGTGCCAGCTCATCGACAGGGAGGGGACTGAACACTGAAGCTTTCTTT. Its protein product is CASSSTGRGLNTEAFF.

This clonotype was seen a handful of times. A much larger clone lies a single base off, so this may be a read error. The chain combines TRBV6-5 with TRBJ2-7; D gene uncertain. CDR1 is MNHEY, CDR2 SVGAGI, per germline. The CDR3 is made up of 14 amino acids. The CDR3 bases are TGTACCAGCAGTTACGAAGCTACCTCCTACGAGCAGTACTTC. Protein product: CTSSYEATSYEQYF.